This passage covers 22 T cell receptor beta chains from one sample sequenced in a study of T cells after yellow fever vaccination. Each CDR3 protein gets one entry after TCRdb re-called the 5' RACE reads with MiXCR. The repertoire consists of roughly 190,000 distinct CDR3 sequences, with about 10% occurring once and the leading ten covering about 38%. Sequencing used CD8+ T cells sorted from PBMCs, obtained 15 days after the yellow fever booster vaccination. These receptors all come from a man aged 18 to 29 who received the YFV17D yellow fever vaccine.

The CDR3 coding sequence is TGTGCTAGTGGTACGAATCAGCCCCAGCATTTT. It is translated as CASGTNQPQHF. The V call is TRBV12-5, the J call TRBJ1-5; D is unresolved. The germline gives CDR1 LGHNT, CDR2 FRNRAP. This CDR3 region has 11 residues. The ends were cut back, 5 bases at V and 4 bases at J, with 3 bases in the middle.

This clonotype was recorded a few times. The chain carries TRBV6-5 and TRBJ1-1; 7 bases are shared with TRBD1. V was clipped by 3 bases and J by 5 bases; unmatched bases: 12. Germline V gene sequence: CDR1 MNHEY, CDR2 SVGAGI. This CDR3 comprises 16 residues. CDR3 loop: CASSYETGALGTEAFF. CDR3 sequence (DNA): TGTGCCAGCAGTTATGAAACAGGGGCCCTCGGTACTGAAGCTTTCTTT.

The chain combines TRBV7-9 with TRBJ1-1; D call uncertain. The V and J ends lost 5 bases and 6 bases respectively, with 13 bases between them. Germline V CDR1 and CDR2: SEHNR, FQNEAQ (reference sequence). The CDR3 consists of 13 residues. The DNA for the CDR3 is TGTGCCAGCAGCCCCATTGAATGGGCTGAAGCTTTCTTT. Its protein product is CASSPIEWAEAFF.

This clonotype was recorded a few times. V gene TRBV3-2 combines with J gene TRBJ2-7; whether TRBD1, the table's D call, matches the DNA was not checked. TRBV3-2 constitutes a pseudogene. The CDR3 extends over 12 amino acids. The CDR3 sequence: CASKTGAGEQYV. In DNA form, the CDR3 reads TGTGCCAGTAAGACAGGAGCTGGCGAGCAGTACGTC.

There are a few counts of this clonotype. The chain employs TRBV29-1 and TRBJ2-1; TRBD2 matches 9 bases. The CDR3 contains 14 residues. Germline V gene data show CDR1 as SQVTM and CDR2 as ANQGSEA. V lost 7 bases to trimming and J lost 7 bases; unmatched junction nucleotides: 11. CDR3 residues: CSAELAGAGNEQFF. The CDR3 bases are TGCAGCGCGGAGTTAGCGGGGGCGGGAAATGAGCAGTTCTTC.

The chain has TRBV28 and TRBJ2-1, with D perhaps TRBD1 (5 bases). Trimming left V 1 base short and J 1 base short, with 11 bases between. The CDR3 is 16 amino acids. The germline V gene has CDR1 MDHEN and CDR2 SYDVKM. The CDR3 loop is CASSLFGRTSYNEQFF. Here the CDR3 DNA reads TGTGCCAGCAGTTTATTCGGCAGGACATCCTACAATGAGCAGTTCTTC.

This clonotype was observed many times. The rearrangement joins TRBV2 to TRBJ2-3; D possibly corresponds to TRBD2 (6 bases). The CDR3 runs to 14 residues. Germline CDR1 reads SNHLY; CDR2 reads FYNNEI. Trimming removed 10 bases at V and 3 bases at J, with 17 bases between. CDR3 in amino acids: CATSSGVTTDTQYF. DNA of the CDR3: TGTGCCACCTCGTCGGGGGTGACGACAGATACGCAGTATTTT.

This clonotype was found many times. This chain uses TRBV6-5 with TRBJ1-2; D is unresolved. The V gene lost 2 bases and the J gene lost 4 bases, with 8 bases spanning the gap. The CDR3 has 13 amino acids. Germline V gene lookup returns CDR1 MNHEY and CDR2 SVGAGI. CDR3 DNA sequence: TGTGCCAGCAGTTACCGACGGACCTATGGCTACACCTTC. The encoded protein is CASSYRRTYGYTF.

This clonotype has more than one count but fewer than ten. The chain recombines TRBV29-1 with TRBJ2-2; possible D gene TRBD1, 6 bases. The V gene's germline CDR1 is SQVTM and CDR2 ANQGSEA. V lost 4 bases to trimming and J lost 3 bases, with 12 bases between them. The CDR3 loop spans 14 amino acids. For the CDR3, the DNA is TGCAGCGTTGGATCAGGGGCGGACACCGGGGAGCTGTTTTTT. Translating it yields CSVGSGADTGELFF.

The rearrangement joins TRBV13 to TRBJ2-1; possible D gene TRBD2, 5 bases. The CDR3 consists of 15 residues. CDR1 is PRHDT and CDR2 is FYEKMQ in the germline V gene (reference sequence). Trimming pared 3 bases from V and 3 bases from J, leaving 12 bases between. The CDR3 loop is CASSLLEGDYNEQFF. CDR3 DNA: TGTGCCAGCAGCTTGCTAGAGGGAGACTACAATGAGCAGTTCTTC.

This chain uses TRBV9 with TRBJ1-3, with D hard to call. The CDR3 runs to 15 residues. Germline V gives CDR1 SGDLS, CDR2 YYNGEE. Trimming cost V 2 bases and J 2 bases, with 11 bases left between them. The CDR3 DNA follows: TGTGCCAGCAGCGTGAGTGGGGTACCTGGAAACACCATATATTTT. Translated: CASSVSGVPGNTIYF.

This clonotype was recorded a few times. The chain joins TRBV19 to TRBJ1-1; D call uncertain. The CDR3 consists of 13 residues. The V and J ends lost 1 base and 6 bases respectively, with 9 bases between them. The germline V gene has CDR1 LNHDA and CDR2 SQIVND (reference sequence). The DNA for the CDR3 is TGTGCCAGTAGTATAGCGGGGATAGCTGAAGCTTTCTTT. Translation: CASSIAGIAEAFF.

This rearrangement joins TRBV7-8 to TRBJ2-5; a possible D gene is TRBD2 (7 bases). The germline CDR1 and CDR2 sequences are SGHVS and FQNEAQ. The CDR3 is 17 residues long. V was trimmed by 1 base and J by 5 bases, leaving 20 bases between them. Here the CDR3 reads CASSLGSLGGGRETQYF. Written as DNA, the CDR3 is TGTGCCAGCAGCTTAGGATCCCTTGGGGGGGGGCGTGAGACCCAGTACTTC.

J is TRBJ1-4 and V is TRBV27; TRBD1 matches at 10 bases. This CDR3 region has 16 residues. V trimming: 3 bases; J trimming: 0 bases; junction bases outside the gene matches: 1. Germline-derived CDR1 and CDR2 are MNHEY and SMNVEV (reference sequence). This CDR3 is CASSFGQGATNEKLFF. Here the CDR3 DNA reads TGTGCCAGCAGTTTTGGACAGGGGGCAACTAATGAAAAACTGTTTTTT.

This clonotype has more than one count but fewer than ten. The V call is TRBV7-9, the J call TRBJ1-2; D not resolved. Trimming pared 3 bases from V and 3 bases from J, leaving 20 bases between. Germline loops: CDR1 SEHNR, CDR2 FQNEAQ (reference sequence). The CDR3 covers 17 residues. The CDR3 region is CASSFSNRALTDYGYTF. CDR3 nucleotides: TGTGCCAGCAGCTTTTCCAACCGGGCCCTGACGGACTATGGCTACACCTTC.

This sequence joins TRBV27 and TRBJ1-1; no clear D. Germline CDR1 reads MNHEY; CDR2 reads SMNVEV (reference sequence). The CDR3 is 13 residues long. V lost 6 bases to trimming and J lost 1 base, with 9 bases between them. The CDR3 here is CASSQTENTEAFF. The CDR3 DNA is TGTGCCAGCAGCCAAACAGAGAACACTGAAGCTTTCTTT.

This chain links TRBV6-2 or TRBV6-3 with TRBJ2-2, with 10 bases aligning to TRBD2. The CDR3 spans 17 residues. V shed 6 bases, J shed 4 bases, and the junction held 11 bases outside the gene matches. The germline gives CDR1 MNHEY, CDR2 SVGEGT. CDR3 nucleotides: TGTGCCAGCAGCCCAGAGAAGATAGCGGGGGGCACCGGGGAGCTGTTTTTT. This translates into CASSPEKIAGGTGELFF.

This chain joins TRBV20-1 and TRBJ1-4; D might be TRBD1 (5 bases). There are 14 residues in the CDR3. Trimming pared 5 bases from V and 7 bases from J, leaving 17 bases between. Germline CDR1 reads DFQATT; CDR2 reads SNEGSKA (reference sequence). CDR3 bases: TGCAGTGCTTCCTCGGCAGGGCCTAGTGAAAAACTGTTTTTT. It yields the protein CSASSAGPSEKLFF.

This clonotype was observed a few times. The chain employs TRBV13 and TRBJ2-4; tentatively, D is TRBD1 or TRBD2 (5 bases each). The CDR3 totals 15 residues. Germline lookup yields CDR1 PRHDT and CDR2 FYEKMQ (reference sequence). V lost 1 base to trimming and J lost 0 bases, with 7 bases between them. The CDR3 sequence is CASSLAGTAKNIQYF. As DNA, the CDR3 is TGTGCCAGCAGCTTAGCCGGGACAGCCAAAAACATTCAGTACTTC.

This clonotype was observed a few times. This chain links TRBV27 with TRBJ1-4; D gene unclear. This CDR3 is 15 amino acids long. Deletions cut 3 bases from V and 0 bases from J, with 8 bases between. Germline V gene data show CDR1 as MNHEY and CDR2 as SMNVEV (reference sequence). The DNA of the CDR3 is TGTGCCAGCAGTTTCTCAATTGCAACTAATGAAAAACTGTTTTTT. This gives the protein CASSFSIATNEKLFF. Variable domain in full (rest from reference TRBV27 and TRBJ1-4): EAQVTQNPRYLITVTGKKLTVTCSQNMNHEYMSWYRQDPGLGLRQIYYSMNVEVTDKGDVPEGYKVSRKEKRNFPLILESPSPNQTSLYFCASSFSIATNEKLFFGSGTQLSVL.

This chain joins TRBV24-1 and TRBJ2-1, with 8 bases aligning to TRBD1. The germline gives CDR1 KGHDR, CDR2 SFDVKD. V dropped 3 bases and J dropped 9; count of bases not matched to a gene: 18. This CDR3 has 18 amino acids. CDR3 amino acids: CATSDPLRSGDRSGEQFF. The CDR3, as DNA: TGTGCCACCAGTGATCCCTTGCGGTCCGGGGACAGGTCCGGTGAGCAGTTCTTC.

This clonotype was picked up a small number of times. The chain links TRBV7-8 to TRBJ1-6, with 7 bases matching TRBD1. The length of the CDR3 is 16 residues. The germline V gene has CDR1 SGHVS and CDR2 FQNEAQ. Unmatched junction bases numbered 12, after V lost 7 bases and J lost 6 bases. The CDR3 region has the DNA TGTGCCAGCACCAGCACCCTAGGGACAGCTAATTCACCCCTCCACTTT. Amino acid sequence: CASTSTLGTANSPLHF.